A selection of T cell receptor beta chains follows, all from one sample in a study of long-term antiretroviral therapy in people with HIV. Sequencing was performed with immunoSEQ multiplex PCR; in TCRdb, only in-frame clones are kept and a portion is missing. This sample yields around 13,000 clones, of which about 87% are seen a single time; under 25% belongs to the top ten. Material: unsorted PBMCs, obtained 2.1 years after starting antiretroviral therapy. The receptor set was obtained from a woman aged 40-49 years with HIV. CDR3s include the opening cysteine and the closing phenylalanine or tryptophan. The D gene is left open where the match is weak.

v_gene	d_gene	j_gene	CDR3aa
TRBV30	TRBD1	TRBJ1-4	CAWSYRQGLLQKLFF
TRBV6-6	-	TRBJ2-2	CASSYLDGELFF
TRBV6-5	-	TRBJ1-2	CASSYSNTNYGYTF
TRBV23-1	-	TRBJ1-5	CASRPPDPTTRNQPQHF
TRBV5-4	-	TRBJ1-1	CASSIGRMNTEAFF
TRBV10-1	-	TRBJ2-7	CASKADEQYF
TRBV11-2	TRBD2	TRBJ2-1	CASGLAGPYNEQFF
TRBV5-1	TRBD1	TRBJ2-1	CASSLTTGMDEQFF
TRBV5-5	-	TRBJ1-1	CASSLALFGTLNTEAFF
TRBV30	-	TRBJ1-6	CAWSTGTLNSPLHF
TRBV7-2	TRBD1	TRBJ2-5	CASSLVQGAQETQYF
TRBV5-1	-	TRBJ2-6	CASSLGGVRVTSSGANVLTF
TRBV9	-	TRBJ2-5	CASSGGEETQYF
TRBV18	-	TRBJ1-4	CASSPPTGLNEKLFF
TRBV6-5	-	TRBJ2-5	CASSYSYSTRPSQYF
TRBV18	TRBD1	TRBJ1-1	CASSPPGRGADTEAFF
TRBV7-9	-	TRBJ1-2	CASRSDHVINYGYTF
TRBV6-1	-	TRBJ1-6	CASMTDYNSPLHF
TRBV18	TRBD1	TRBJ1-2	CASSAGQDYGYTF
TRBV6-5	-	TRBJ1-4	CASGGSYEKLFF
TRBV5-5	-	TRBJ1-2	CASSLASGLDYGYTF
TRBV30	TRBD1	TRBJ2-3	CAWSVKGQGQDTQYF